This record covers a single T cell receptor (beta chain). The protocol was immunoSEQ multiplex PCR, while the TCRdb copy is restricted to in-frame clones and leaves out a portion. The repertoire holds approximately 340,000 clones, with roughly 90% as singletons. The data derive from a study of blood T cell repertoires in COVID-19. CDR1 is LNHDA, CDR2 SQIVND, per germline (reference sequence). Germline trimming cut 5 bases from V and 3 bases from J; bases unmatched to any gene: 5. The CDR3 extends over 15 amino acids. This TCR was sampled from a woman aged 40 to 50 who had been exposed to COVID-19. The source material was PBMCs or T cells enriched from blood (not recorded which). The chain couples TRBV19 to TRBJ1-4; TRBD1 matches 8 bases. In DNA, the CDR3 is TGTGCCAGTAGTGCGCCGACAGGGGCTAATGAAAAACTGTTTTTT. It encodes CASSAPTGANEKLFF.